Below, one T cell receptor beta chain is given with its context. Its target antigen remains unknown. No base quality information exists; no much larger clone differs at one position. Trimming leaves V shorter by 1 base and J shorter by 2 bases, with the junction holding 6 bases beyond the gene matches. The CDR3, from cysteine to phenylalanine, totals 19 residues. Just the 57-base CDR3 DNA is kept, in frame starting at base 1. CDR1 is given as LGHNA and CDR2 as YNFKEQ, both from the germline V gene. Library construction relied on the immunoSEQ multiplex PCR assay. TCRdb took over this immuneACCESS table, retaining in-frame rearrangements with V and J assigned. Such tables are incomplete; in checked studies, under half of the missing clones stem from an unresolved V gene, and the remainder is unexplained. The sample table holds tens of thousands of clones, of which about 96% were seen once. The ten largest make up about 0.3% of the sample.

The data were taken from a study of technical replicates of blood from a handful of donors (dated by TCRdb to 2017 to 2019). The chain links TRBV4-2 with TRBJ2-2; the central 14 bases match TRBD2. Sequencing was carried out using T cells isolated from PBMCs. The TCR was taken from a human donor in good health. The bases read TGTGCCAGCAGCCAAGGGACTAGCGGGAGGCTAAGTAACACCGGGGAGCTGTTTTTT. The translation is CASSQGTSGRLSNTGELFF.